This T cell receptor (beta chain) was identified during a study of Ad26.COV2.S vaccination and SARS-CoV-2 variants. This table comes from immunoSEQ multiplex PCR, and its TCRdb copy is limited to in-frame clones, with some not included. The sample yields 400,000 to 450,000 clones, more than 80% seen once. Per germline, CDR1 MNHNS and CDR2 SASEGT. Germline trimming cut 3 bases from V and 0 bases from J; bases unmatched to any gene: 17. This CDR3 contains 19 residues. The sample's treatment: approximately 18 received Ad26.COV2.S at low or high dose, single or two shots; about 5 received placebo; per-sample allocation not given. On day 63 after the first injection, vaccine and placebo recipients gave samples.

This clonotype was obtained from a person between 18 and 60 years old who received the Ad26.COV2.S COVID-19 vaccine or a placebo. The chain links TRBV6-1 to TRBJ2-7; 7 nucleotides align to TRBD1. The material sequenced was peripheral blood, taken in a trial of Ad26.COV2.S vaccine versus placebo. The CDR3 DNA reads TGTGCCAGCAGTGAGCCACGGGACAGCCCACAAGTATTCTCCTACGAGCAGTACTTC. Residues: CASSEPRDSPQVFSYEQYF.